The source of this TCR beta chain is a study of T cell repertoires in cytomegalovirus infection. Concerning this clonotype itself: Its cognate antigen is unknown.

The germline V and J ends were trimmed by 0 bases and 4 bases, with 13 bases remaining between them. Germline CDR1 SGDLS, CDR2 YYNGEE. This CDR3 contains 15 residues. TCRdb analysed the reads with MiXCR anew, one entry per CDR3 protein. The data hold about 110,000 distinct CDR3 sequences, with approximately 28% observed a single time. The sequence derives from a human donor in good health (CMV status not recorded). Some clones in this sample may be carry-over from other donors' samples. The chain joins TRBV9 to TRBJ1-2; perhaps TRBD1 as D (5 bases). The specimen was CD8+ T cells from cultured PBMCs, collected from culture after CMV antigen stimulation. CDR3 DNA: TGTGCCAGCAGCGTAGGTGCGGCGGACATCTATGGCTACACCTTC. It encodes CASSVGAADIYGYTF.